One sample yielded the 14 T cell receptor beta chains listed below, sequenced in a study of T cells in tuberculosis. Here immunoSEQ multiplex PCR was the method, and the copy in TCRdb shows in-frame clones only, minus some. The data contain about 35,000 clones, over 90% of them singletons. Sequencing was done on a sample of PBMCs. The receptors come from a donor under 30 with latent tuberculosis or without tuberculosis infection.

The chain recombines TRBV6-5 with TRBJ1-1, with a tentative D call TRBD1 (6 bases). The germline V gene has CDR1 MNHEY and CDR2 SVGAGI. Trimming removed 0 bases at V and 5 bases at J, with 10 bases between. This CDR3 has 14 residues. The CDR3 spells CASSYSRGGTEAFF. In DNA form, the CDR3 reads TGTGCCAGCAGTTACTCGAGGGGGGGAACTGAAGCTTTCTTT.

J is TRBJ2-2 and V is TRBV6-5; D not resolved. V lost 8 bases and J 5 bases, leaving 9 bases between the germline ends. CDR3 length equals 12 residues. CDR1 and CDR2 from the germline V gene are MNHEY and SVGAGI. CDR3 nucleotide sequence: TGTGCCAGCCAAGCGTGGACCGGGGAGCTGTTTTTT. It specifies CASQAWTGELFF.

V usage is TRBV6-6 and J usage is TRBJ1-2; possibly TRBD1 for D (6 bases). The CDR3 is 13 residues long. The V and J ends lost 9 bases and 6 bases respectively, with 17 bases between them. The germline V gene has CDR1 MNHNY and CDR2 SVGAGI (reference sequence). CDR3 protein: CASSRQVSHGYTF. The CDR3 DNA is TGTGCCAGTTCGCGACAGGTTTCGCATGGCTACACCTTC.

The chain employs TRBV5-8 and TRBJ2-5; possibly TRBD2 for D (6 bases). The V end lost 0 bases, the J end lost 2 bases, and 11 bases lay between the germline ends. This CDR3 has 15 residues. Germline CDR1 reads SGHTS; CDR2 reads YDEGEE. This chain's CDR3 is CASSLGTIPQETQYF. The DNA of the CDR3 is TGTGCCAGCAGCTTGGGGACTATCCCACAAGAGACCCAGTACTTC.

As DNA, the CDR3 is TGTGCCAGCAGAGAACAGGGGGGTGGCTACACCTTC. Amino acid sequence: CASREQGGGYTF. The gene calls are TRBV25-1 and TRBJ1-2; TRBD1 agrees at 8 bases. CDR3 length: 12 amino acids. The junction had 4 bases not matched to a gene; V was cut back by 6 bases and J by 7 bases. Germline V gene data show CDR1 as MGHDK and CDR2 as SYGVNS.

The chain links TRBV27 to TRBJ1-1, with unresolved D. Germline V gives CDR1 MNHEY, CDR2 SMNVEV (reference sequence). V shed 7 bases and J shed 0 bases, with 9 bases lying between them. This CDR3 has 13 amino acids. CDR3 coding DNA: TGTGCCAGCATAGATAACCTGAACACTGAAGCTTTCTTT. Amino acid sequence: CASIDNLNTEAFF.

The CDR3 loop reads CAWSTGEEEKLFF. The DNA for the CDR3 is TGTGCCTGGAGTACAGGGGAAGAGGAAAAACTGTTTTTT. The chain joins TRBV30 to TRBJ1-4, with TRBD1 identical over 7 bases. The CDR3 has 13 amino acids. With V trimmed by 2 bases and J by 8 bases, 5 bases remained unmatched. Germline lookup yields CDR1 GTSNPN and CDR2 SVGIG (reference sequence).

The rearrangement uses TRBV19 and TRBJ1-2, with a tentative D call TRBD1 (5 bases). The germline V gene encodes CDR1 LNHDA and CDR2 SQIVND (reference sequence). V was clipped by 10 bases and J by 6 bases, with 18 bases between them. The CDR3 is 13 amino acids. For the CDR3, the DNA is TGTGCCACTCCGGAGGGGAGGGACGATGGCTACACCTTC. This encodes CATPEGRDDGYTF.

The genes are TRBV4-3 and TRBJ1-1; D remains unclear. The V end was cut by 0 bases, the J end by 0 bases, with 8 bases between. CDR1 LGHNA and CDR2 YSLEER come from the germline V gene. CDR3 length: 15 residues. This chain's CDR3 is CASSQEVALNTEAFF. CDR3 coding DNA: TGCGCCAGCAGCCAAGAAGTAGCATTGAACACTGAAGCTTTCTTT.

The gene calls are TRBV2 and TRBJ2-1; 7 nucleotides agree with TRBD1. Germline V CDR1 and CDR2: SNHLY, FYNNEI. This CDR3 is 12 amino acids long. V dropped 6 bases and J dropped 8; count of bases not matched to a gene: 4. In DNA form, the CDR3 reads TGTGCCAGCAGGACAGGGTACGATGAGCAGTTCTTC. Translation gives CASRTGYDEQFF. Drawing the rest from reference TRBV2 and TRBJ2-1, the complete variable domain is EPEVTQTPSHQVTQMGQEVILRCVPISNHLYFYWYRQILGQKVEFLVSFYNNEISEKSEIFDDQFSVERPDGSNFTLKIRSTKLEDSAMYFCASRTGYDEQFFGPGTRLTVL.

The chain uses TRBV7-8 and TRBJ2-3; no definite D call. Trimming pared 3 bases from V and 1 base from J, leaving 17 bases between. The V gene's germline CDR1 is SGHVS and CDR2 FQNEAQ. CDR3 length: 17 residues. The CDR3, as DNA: TGTGCCAGCAGCTTCCGGTCGAGGTCTCGACGCACAGATACGCAGTATTTT. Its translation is CASSFRSRSRRTDTQYF.

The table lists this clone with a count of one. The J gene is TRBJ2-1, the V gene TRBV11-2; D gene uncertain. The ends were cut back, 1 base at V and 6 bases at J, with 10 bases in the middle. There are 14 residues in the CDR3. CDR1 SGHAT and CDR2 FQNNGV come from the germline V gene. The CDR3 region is CASSLVASPNEQFF. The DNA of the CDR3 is TGTGCCAGCAGCTTAGTAGCTAGTCCCAATGAGCAGTTCTTC.

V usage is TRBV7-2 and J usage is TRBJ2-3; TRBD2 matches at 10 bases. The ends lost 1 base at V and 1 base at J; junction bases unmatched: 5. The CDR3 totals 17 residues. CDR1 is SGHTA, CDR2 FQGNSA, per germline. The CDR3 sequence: CASSLVASGGGTDTQYF. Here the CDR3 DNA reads TGTGCCAGCAGCTTAGTGGCTAGCGGGGGTGGCACAGATACGCAGTATTTT.

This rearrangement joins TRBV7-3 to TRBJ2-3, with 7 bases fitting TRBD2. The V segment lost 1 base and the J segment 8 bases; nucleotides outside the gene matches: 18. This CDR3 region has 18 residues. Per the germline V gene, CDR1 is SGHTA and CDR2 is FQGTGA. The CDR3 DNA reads TGTGCCAGCAGCTTAAGGGGAGGTGCTAGTGCTTTAGCGGGTACGCAGTATTTT. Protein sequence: CASSLRGGASALAGTQYF.